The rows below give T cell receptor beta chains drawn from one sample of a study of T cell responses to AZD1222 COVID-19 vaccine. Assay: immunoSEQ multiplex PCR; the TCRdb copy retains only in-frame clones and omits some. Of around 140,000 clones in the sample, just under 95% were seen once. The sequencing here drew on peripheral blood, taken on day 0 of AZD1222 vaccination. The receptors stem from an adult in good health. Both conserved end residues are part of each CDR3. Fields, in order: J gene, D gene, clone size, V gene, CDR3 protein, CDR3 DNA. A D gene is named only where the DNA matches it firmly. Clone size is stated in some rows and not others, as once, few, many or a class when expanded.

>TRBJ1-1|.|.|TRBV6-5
CASSYGGQNTEAFF
TGTGCCAGCAGTTACGGGGGACAGAACACTGAAGCTTTCTTT
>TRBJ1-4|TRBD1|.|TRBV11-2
CASSLGDRVYEKLFF
TGTGCCAGCAGCTTAGGCGACAGGGTGTATGAAAAACTGTTTTTT
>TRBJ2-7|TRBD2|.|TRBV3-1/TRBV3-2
CASSLKGSGSGEQYF
TGTGCCAGCAGCCTAAAGGGTAGCGGGAGCGGCGAGCAGTACTTC
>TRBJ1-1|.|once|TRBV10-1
CASMTRLSLGTEAFF
TGCGCCAGCATGACGCGTTTGAGTTTGGGAACTGAAGCTTTCTTT
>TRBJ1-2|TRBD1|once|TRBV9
CASSVAPGRDRAYGYTF
TGTGCCAGCAGCGTAGCTCCGGGGCGGGACAGGGCCTATGGCTACACCTTC
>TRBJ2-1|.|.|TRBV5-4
CASSFNYPGKQFF
TGTGCCAGCAGCTTTAACTACCCCGGAAAGCAGTTCTTC
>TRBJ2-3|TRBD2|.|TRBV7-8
CASSPWTSGGHSTDTQYF
TGTGCCAGCAGCCCATGGACTAGCGGGGGGCATAGCACAGATACGCAGTATTTT
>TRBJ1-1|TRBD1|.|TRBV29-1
CSVETETGGRFNTEAFF
TGCAGCGTTGAAACCGAGACAGGGGGCCGATTTAACACTGAAGCTTTCTTT
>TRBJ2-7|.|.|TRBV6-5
CASIGETSSSYEQYF
TGTGCCAGCATCGGGGAAACCTCGAGCTCCTACGAGCAGTACTTC
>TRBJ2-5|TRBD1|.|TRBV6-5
CASRRQGPMQTQYF
TGTGCCAGCAGACGACAGGGGCCGATGCAGACCCAGTACTTC
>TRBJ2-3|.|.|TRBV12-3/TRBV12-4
CASLGTDTQYF
TGTGCCAGCTTGGGGACAGATACGCAGTATTTT
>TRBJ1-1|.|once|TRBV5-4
CASSLGRGQFIGTEAFF
TGTGCCAGCAGCTTGGGCAGGGGCCAGTTTATCGGCACTGAAGCTTTCTTT
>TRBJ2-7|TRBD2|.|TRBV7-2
CASRPRAQLAGDPEQYF
TGTGCCAGCAGACCAAGGGCCCAACTAGCGGGAGATCCGGAGCAGTACTTC
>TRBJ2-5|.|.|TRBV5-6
CASSLAPRARYQETQYF
TGTGCCAGCAGCTTGGCCCCGAGGGCAAGGTACCAAGAGACCCAGTACTTC
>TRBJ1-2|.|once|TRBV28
CASSLQPYGYTF
TGTGCCAGCAGTCTCCAACCATATGGCTACACCTTC
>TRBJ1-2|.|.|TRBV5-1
CASSLAGYGYTF
TGCGCCAGCAGCTTGGCGGGCTATGGCTACACCTTC
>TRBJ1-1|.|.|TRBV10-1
CASSESVNTEAFF
TGCGCCAGCAGTGAGTCGGTTAACACTGAAGCTTTCTTT
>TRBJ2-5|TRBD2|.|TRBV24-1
CATSDLSGGRAETQYF
TGTGCCACCAGTGATTTGTCAGGCGGGAGGGCCGAGACCCAGTACTTC
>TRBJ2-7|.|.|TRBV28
CASRRGSHYEQYF
TGTGCCAGTCGGAGGGGTTCCCACTACGAGCAGTACTTC
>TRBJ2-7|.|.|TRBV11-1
CASRGREYEQYF
TGTGCCAGCCGTGGCAGAGAATACGAGCAGTACTTC
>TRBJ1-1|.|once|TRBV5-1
CASSSQEGTEAFF
TGCGCCAGCAGCTCCCAGGAGGGGACTGAAGCTTTCTTT
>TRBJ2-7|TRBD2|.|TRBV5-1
CASSFALAGVEQYF
TGCGCCAGCAGCTTCGCCCTAGCGGGGGTCGAGCAGTACTTC
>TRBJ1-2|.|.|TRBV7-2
CASSLGARVYGYTF
TGTGCCAGCAGCTTAGGCGCCAGGGTCTATGGCTACACCTTC
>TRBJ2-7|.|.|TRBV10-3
CAISESRGVGHEQYF
TGTGCCATCAGTGAGTCTAGGGGAGTCGGTCACGAGCAGTACTTC
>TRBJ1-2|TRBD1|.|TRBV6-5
CASSYPTQGADYGYTF
TGTGCCAGCAGTTACCCAACCCAGGGGGCGGACTATGGCTACACCTTC
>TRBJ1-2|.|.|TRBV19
CASEGRGGRVRRSNYGYTF
TGTGCCAGTGAGGGCCGAGGGGGGAGGGTCCGAAGATCTAACTATGGCTACACCTTC
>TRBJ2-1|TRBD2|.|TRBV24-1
CATSDFSGSGRNEQFF
TGTGCCACCAGTGATTTCAGCGGTAGCGGGAGAAATGAGCAGTTCTTC
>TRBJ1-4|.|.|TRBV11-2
CASSLNPKRGLTNEKLFF
TGTGCCAGCAGCTTAAATCCCAAAAGGGGGTTGACTAATGAAAAACTGTTTTTT
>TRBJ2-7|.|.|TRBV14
CASSQVWEANEQYF
TGTGCCAGCAGCCAAGTCTGGGAGGCCAACGAGCAGTACTTC
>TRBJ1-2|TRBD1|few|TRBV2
CASRGQAYNYGYTF
TGTGCCAGCAGAGGACAGGCCTACAACTATGGCTACACCTTC
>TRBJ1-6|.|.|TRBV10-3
CAISESGRDNSPLHF
TGTGCCATCAGTGAGTCTGGGAGGGATAATTCACCCCTCCACTTT
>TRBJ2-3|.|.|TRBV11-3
CASSLVRGGADTQYF
TGTGCCAGCAGCTTAGTTCGGGGTGGCGCAGATACGCAGTATTTT
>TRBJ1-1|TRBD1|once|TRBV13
CASSRDRAPEAFF
TGTGCCAGCAGCCGGGACAGGGCCCCTGAAGCTTTCTTT
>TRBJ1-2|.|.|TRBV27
CASRILGGGYYGYTF
TGTGCCAGCAGGATATTAGGCGGGGGTTACTATGGCTACACCTTC
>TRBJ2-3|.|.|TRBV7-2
CASSSRGTTDTQYF
TGTGCCAGCAGCTCCCGGGGGACCACAGATACGCAGTATTTT
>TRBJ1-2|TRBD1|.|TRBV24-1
CATSDSTGTGAPLGYTF
TGTGCCACCAGTGATTCAACCGGGACAGGGGCACCTCTGGGCTACACCTTC
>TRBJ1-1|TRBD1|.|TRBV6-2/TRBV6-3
CASSYSFDYRGLEAFF
TGTGCCAGCAGTTACTCGTTTGACTACAGGGGACTTGAAGCTTTCTTT
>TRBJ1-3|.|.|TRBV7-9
CASSPRDYGGNTIYF
TGTGCCAGCAGCCCCCGCGACTACGGTGGAAACACCATATATTTT
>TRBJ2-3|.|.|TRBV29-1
CSVKGGGGDTDTQYF
TGCAGCGTCAAAGGGGGAGGGGGAGATACAGATACGCAGTATTTT
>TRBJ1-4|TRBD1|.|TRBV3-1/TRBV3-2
CAVAGTANEKLFF
TGTGCCGTAGCTGGGACAGCTAATGAAAAACTGTTTTTT
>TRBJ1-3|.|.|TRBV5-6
CASSPPGGYHSGNTIYF
TGTGCCAGCAGCCCCCCGGGAGGGTACCACTCTGGAAACACCATATATTTT
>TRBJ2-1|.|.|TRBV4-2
CASSQDVYNEQFF
TGTGCCAGCAGCCAAGACGTCTACAATGAGCAGTTCTTC
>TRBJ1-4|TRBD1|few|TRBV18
CASSPGPGTDNEKLFF
TGTGCCAGCTCACCAGGTCCCGGGACAGATAATGAAAAACTGTTTTTT
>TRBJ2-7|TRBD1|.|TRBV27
CASSLSGTGAYEQYF
TGTGCCAGCAGTTTATCTGGGACAGGGGCCTACGAGCAGTACTTC
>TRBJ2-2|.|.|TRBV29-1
CSVYLQRRNTGELFF
TGCAGCGTTTACCTGCAAAGGCGGAACACCGGGGAGCTGTTTTTT
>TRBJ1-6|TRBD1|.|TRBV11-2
CASTSGGNSPLHF
TGTGCCAGCACTTCAGGGGGTAATTCACCCCTCCACTTT
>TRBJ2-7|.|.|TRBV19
CASSIGQGGYEQYF
TGTGCCAGTAGTATAGGGCAGGGGGGATACGAGCAGTACTTC